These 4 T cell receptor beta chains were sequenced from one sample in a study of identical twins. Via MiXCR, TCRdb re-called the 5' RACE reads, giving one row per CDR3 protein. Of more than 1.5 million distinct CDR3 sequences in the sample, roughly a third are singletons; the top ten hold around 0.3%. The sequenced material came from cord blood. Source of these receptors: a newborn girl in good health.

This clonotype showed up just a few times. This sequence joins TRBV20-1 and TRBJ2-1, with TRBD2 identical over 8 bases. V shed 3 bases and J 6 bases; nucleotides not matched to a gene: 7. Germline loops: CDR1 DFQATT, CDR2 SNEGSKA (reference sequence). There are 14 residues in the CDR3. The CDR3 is CSASSSGRSNEQFF. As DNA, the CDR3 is TGCAGTGCTAGTTCGAGCGGGAGAAGCAATGAGCAGTTCTTC.

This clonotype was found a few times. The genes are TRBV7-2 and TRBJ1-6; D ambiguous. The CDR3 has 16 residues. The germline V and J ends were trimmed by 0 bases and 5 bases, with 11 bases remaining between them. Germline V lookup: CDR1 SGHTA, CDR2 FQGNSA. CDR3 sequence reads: CASSLAQRGNNSPLHF. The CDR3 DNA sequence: TGTGCCAGCAGCTTAGCGCAGAGAGGAAATAATTCACCCCTCCACTTT.

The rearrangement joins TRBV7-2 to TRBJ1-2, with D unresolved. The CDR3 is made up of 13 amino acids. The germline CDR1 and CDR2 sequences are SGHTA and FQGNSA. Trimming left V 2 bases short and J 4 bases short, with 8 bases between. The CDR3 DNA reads TGTGCCAGCAGCTTAAGCTCCGCCTATGGCTACACCTTC. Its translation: CASSLSSAYGYTF.

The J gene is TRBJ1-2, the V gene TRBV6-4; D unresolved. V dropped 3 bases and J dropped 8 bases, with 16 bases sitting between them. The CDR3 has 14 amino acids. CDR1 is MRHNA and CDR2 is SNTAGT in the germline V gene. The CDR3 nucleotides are TGTGCCAGCAGTGAAGGGCCAGAACGACTCGGCTACACCTTC. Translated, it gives CASSEGPERLGYTF.